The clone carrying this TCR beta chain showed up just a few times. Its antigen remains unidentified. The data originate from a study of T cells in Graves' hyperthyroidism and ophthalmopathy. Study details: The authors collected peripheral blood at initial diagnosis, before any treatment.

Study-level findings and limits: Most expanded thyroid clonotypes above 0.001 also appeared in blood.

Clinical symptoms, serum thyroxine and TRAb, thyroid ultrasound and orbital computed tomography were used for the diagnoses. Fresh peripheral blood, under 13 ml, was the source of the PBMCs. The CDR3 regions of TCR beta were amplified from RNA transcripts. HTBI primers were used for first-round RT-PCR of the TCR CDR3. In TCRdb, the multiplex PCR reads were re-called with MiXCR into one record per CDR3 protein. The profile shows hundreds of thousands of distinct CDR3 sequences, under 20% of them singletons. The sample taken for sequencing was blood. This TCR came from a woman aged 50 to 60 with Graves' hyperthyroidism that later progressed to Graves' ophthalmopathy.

CDR3 sequence reads: CASSELGRPTF. For the CDR3, the DNA is TGTGCCAGCAGTGAATTAGGGCGGCCCACCTTC. The chain combines TRBV25-1 with TRBJ1-2; no definite D call. The CDR3 sequence is 11 residues long. CDR1 MGHDK and CDR2 SYGVNS come from the germline V gene. The V end lost 1 base, the J end lost 13 bases, and 10 bases lay between the germline ends.